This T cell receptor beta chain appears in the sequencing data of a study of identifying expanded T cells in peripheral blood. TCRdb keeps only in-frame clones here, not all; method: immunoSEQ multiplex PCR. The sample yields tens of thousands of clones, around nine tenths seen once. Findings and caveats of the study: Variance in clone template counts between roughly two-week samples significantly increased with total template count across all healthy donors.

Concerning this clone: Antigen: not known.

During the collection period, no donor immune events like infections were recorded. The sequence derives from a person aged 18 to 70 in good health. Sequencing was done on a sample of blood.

CDR3 in DNA: TGTGCCAGCAGCAATCATCCCCCGGGACTAGCTACCGGGGAGCTGTTTTTT. Amino acids: CASSNHPPGLATGELFF. The V and J genes are TRBV7-2 and TRBJ2-2, with 9 bases that match TRBD2. The germline V gene has CDR1 SGHTA and CDR2 FQGNSA. The trim removed 5 bases at V and 5 bases at J, leaving 12 bases unmatched. The CDR3 has 17 amino acids.